These 6 T cell receptor beta chains came from one sample sequenced in a study of blood T cells in healthy people across ages. The authors ran a second PCR of roughly 6 to 12 cycles using a sample-barcoded 5' primer and a J-beta primer mix. TCRdb redid the calling of the 5' RACE reads with MiXCR, one entry per CDR3 protein. This sample has some 1,000,000 distinct CDR3 sequences, with approximately 25% found just once. The data were also submitted as part of a second study, on T cells of mothers and their children.

The material sequenced was blood. All receptors come from a girl aged 2 to 9 in good health.

The gene calls are TRBV29-1 and TRBJ2-3, with a weak D call TRBD1 (6 bases). CDR3 length: 13 residues. V was shortened by 7 bases and J by 0 bases, with 11 bases between the two germline ends. Germline V gene sequence: CDR1 SQVTM, CDR2 ANQGSEA. CDR3 DNA sequence: TGCAGCGCAGACAGGACTAGCACAGATACGCAGTATTTT. Protein product: CSADRTSTDTQYF.

This clonotype has more than one count but fewer than ten. V is TRBV7-2 and J is TRBJ2-7; 7 bases are a match to TRBD2. The CDR3 covers 15 residues. Unmatched junction bases numbered 5, after V lost 1 base and J lost 2 bases. Germline-derived CDR1 and CDR2 are SGHTA and FQGNSA. The CDR3 DNA reads TGTGCCAGCAGCTTAGGGGGGGGAAAAGCCTACGAGCAGTACTTC. Its translation is CASSLGGGKAYEQYF. The full variable domain, its missing parts supplied by reference TRBV7-2 and TRBJ2-7, is GAGVSQSPSNKVTEKGKDVELRCDPISGHTALYWYRQSLGQGLEFLIYFQGNSAPDKSGLPSDRFSAERTGGSVSTLTIQRTQQEDSAVYLCASSLGGGKAYEQYFGPGTRLTVT.

This clonotype was observed a few times. The chain couples TRBV7-9 to TRBJ2-3; the match to TRBD2 covers 9 bases. CDR1 is SEHNR and CDR2 is FQNEAQ in the germline V gene (reference sequence). The CDR3 is made up of 15 amino acids. The trim removed 5 bases at V and 5 bases at J, leaving 8 bases unmatched. The CDR3 coding sequence is TGTGCCAGCAGCCCGACTAGCGGATATTTAGATACGCAGTATTTT. Residues: CASSPTSGYLDTQYF. The variable domain in full, completed from reference TRBV7-9 and TRBJ2-3, reads DTGVSQNPRHKITKRGQNVTFRCDPISEHNRLYWYRQTLGQGPEFLTYFQNEAQLEKSRLLSDRFSAERPKGSFSTLEIQRTEQGDSAMYLCASSPTSGYLDTQYFGPGTRLTVL.

This clonotype was found a few times. The rearrangement joins TRBV20-1 to TRBJ1-2, with 7 bases identical to TRBD1. With V trimmed by 1 base and J by 4 bases, 3 bases remained unmatched. The V gene's germline CDR1 is DFQATT and CDR2 SNEGSKA (reference sequence). The CDR3 is made up of 13 amino acids. CDR3 region: CSARGQGIYGYTF. The CDR3 DNA reads TGCAGTGCTAGAGGACAGGGAATCTATGGCTACACCTTC.

The chain employs TRBV2 and TRBJ2-6, with D uncertain. Germline CDR1 SNHLY, CDR2 FYNNEI. The V end lost 2 bases, the J end lost 1 base, and 6 bases lay between the germline ends. CDR3 size: 15 residues. DNA for the CDR3: TGTGCCAGCAGTGAAATCCGTTCTGGGGCCAACGTCCTGACTTTC. Encoded protein: CASSEIRSGANVLTF.

This clonotype was picked up a small number of times. V gene TRBV20-1 combines with J gene TRBJ1-5; D uncertain. Trimming removed 1 base from V and 6 bases from J, with 10 bases in between. Germline V gene lookup returns CDR1 DFQATT and CDR2 SNEGSKA (reference sequence). The CDR3 has 13 residues. The CDR3 spells CSARVGGFQPQHF. As DNA, the CDR3 is TGCAGTGCTAGAGTCGGTGGATTTCAGCCCCAGCATTTT.